The rows below give T cell receptor beta chains drawn from one sample of a study of blood T cell repertoires in COVID-19. Here immunoSEQ multiplex PCR was the method, and the copy in TCRdb shows in-frame clones only, minus some. The table lists about 270,000 clones, approximately 85% of them singletons. Material for sequencing was peripheral blood. The receptor source for this set is a human donor in a cohort sampled during active COVID-19. Both conserved end residues are part of each CDR3. D genes are given only for firm matches. Clone size is not always given. Where it is, it says once, few, many or a class for expanded clones.

clone_size: .
j_call: TRBJ2-3
cdr3_length: 12
d_call: TRBD2
v_call: TRBV29-1
cdr3_nt: TGCAGCGGGGGGAGGGGCACAGATACGCAGTATTTT
cdr3_aa: CSGGRGTDTQYF

clone_size: .
j_call: TRBJ2-5
cdr3_length: 13
d_call: TRBD1
v_call: TRBV7-2
cdr3_nt: TGTGCCAGCAGCTCGGGACAGAAAGAGACCCAGTACTTC
cdr3_aa: CASSSGQKETQYF

clone_size: .
j_call: TRBJ2-1
cdr3_length: 18
d_call: TRBD2
v_call: TRBV3-1/TRBV3-2
cdr3_nt: TGTGCCAGCAGCCAAGATCTTGGAACGGGAGGAGTACGCAATGAGCAGTTCTTC
cdr3_aa: CASSQDLGTGGVRNEQFF

clone_size: .
j_call: TRBJ1-1
cdr3_length: 13
d_call: .
v_call: TRBV7-3
cdr3_nt: TGTGCCAGCAGCTTAACGCAGGGCCAAGAAGCTTTCTTT
cdr3_aa: CASSLTQGQEAFF

clone_size: .
j_call: TRBJ2-7
cdr3_length: 14
d_call: .
v_call: TRBV28
cdr3_nt: TGTGCCAGCAGTCCCTGGGCCCGGATCTACGAGCAGTACTTC
cdr3_aa: CASSPWARIYEQYF

clone_size: .
j_call: TRBJ1-2
cdr3_length: 17
d_call: TRBD1
v_call: TRBV5-1
cdr3_nt: TGCGCCAGCAGCTTGGCCGGGACAGGGGGCTCCGTCTATGGCTACACCTTC
cdr3_aa: CASSLAGTGGSVYGYTF

clone_size: .
j_call: TRBJ2-5
cdr3_length: 14
d_call: TRBD2
v_call: TRBV7-7
cdr3_nt: TGTGCCAGCAGCGATCGACGGGGGGGAGAGACCCAGTACTTC
cdr3_aa: CASSDRRGGETQYF

clone_size: .
j_call: TRBJ2-7
cdr3_length: 12
d_call: .
v_call: TRBV6-5
cdr3_nt: TGTGCCAGCAGGAGGAGTCTGAACGAGCAGTACTTC
cdr3_aa: CASRRSLNEQYF

clone_size: .
j_call: TRBJ1-5
cdr3_length: 15
d_call: .
v_call: TRBV7-2
cdr3_nt: TGTGCCAGCAGCTTATCGAGGCAAGGGGATCAGCCCCAGCATTTT
cdr3_aa: CASSLSRQGDQPQHF

clone_size: .
j_call: TRBJ1-5
cdr3_length: 12
d_call: .
v_call: TRBV28
cdr3_nt: TGTGCCAGCAGTTTTGAGAGCCGGCCCCAGCATTTT
cdr3_aa: CASSFESRPQHF

clone_size: .
j_call: TRBJ2-1
cdr3_length: 12
d_call: .
v_call: TRBV19
cdr3_nt: TGTGCCACTCAGCCGGGACACAATACGCAGTTCTTC
cdr3_aa: CATQPGHNTQFF

clone_size: .
j_call: TRBJ1-1
cdr3_length: 16
d_call: .
v_call: TRBV2
cdr3_nt: TGTGCCAGCAGTCCCGGGTCCCTCGGATTAGGCACTGAAGCTTTCTTT
cdr3_aa: CASSPGSLGLGTEAFF

clone_size: once
j_call: TRBJ2-3
cdr3_length: 17
d_call: TRBD2
v_call: TRBV11-2
cdr3_nt: TGTGCCAGCAGCTTAGGGACCCTAGCGGGACTTTCAGATACGCAGTATTTT
cdr3_aa: CASSLGTLAGLSDTQYF

clone_size: once
j_call: TRBJ1-3
cdr3_length: 13
d_call: .
v_call: TRBV5-1
cdr3_nt: TGCGCCAGCAGCTTGGCAGATGGAAACACCATATATTTT
cdr3_aa: CASSLADGNTIYF

clone_size: .
j_call: TRBJ2-5
cdr3_length: 15
d_call: .
v_call: TRBV5-5
cdr3_nt: TGTGCCAGCAGCTTGGAAGGACTCAACCAAGAGACCCAGTACTTC
cdr3_aa: CASSLEGLNQETQYF

clone_size: .
j_call: TRBJ2-1
cdr3_length: 15
d_call: .
v_call: TRBV3-1/TRBV3-2
cdr3_nt: TGTGCCAGCAGCCCTAGGACTGCCTCCTACAATGAGCAGTTCTTC
cdr3_aa: CASSPRTASYNEQFF